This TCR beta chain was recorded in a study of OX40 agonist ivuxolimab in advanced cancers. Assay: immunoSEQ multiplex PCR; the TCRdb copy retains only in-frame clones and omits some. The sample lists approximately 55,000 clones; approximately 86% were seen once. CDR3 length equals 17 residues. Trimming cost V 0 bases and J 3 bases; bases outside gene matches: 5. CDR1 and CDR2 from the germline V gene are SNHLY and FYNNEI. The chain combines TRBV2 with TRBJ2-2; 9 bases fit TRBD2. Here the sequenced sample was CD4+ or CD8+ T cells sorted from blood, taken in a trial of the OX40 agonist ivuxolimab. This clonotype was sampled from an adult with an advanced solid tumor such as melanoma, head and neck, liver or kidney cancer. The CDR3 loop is CASSEARLAGYTGELFF. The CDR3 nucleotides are TGTGCCAGCAGTGAAGCTCGGCTAGCGGGGTACACCGGGGAGCTGTTTTTT.